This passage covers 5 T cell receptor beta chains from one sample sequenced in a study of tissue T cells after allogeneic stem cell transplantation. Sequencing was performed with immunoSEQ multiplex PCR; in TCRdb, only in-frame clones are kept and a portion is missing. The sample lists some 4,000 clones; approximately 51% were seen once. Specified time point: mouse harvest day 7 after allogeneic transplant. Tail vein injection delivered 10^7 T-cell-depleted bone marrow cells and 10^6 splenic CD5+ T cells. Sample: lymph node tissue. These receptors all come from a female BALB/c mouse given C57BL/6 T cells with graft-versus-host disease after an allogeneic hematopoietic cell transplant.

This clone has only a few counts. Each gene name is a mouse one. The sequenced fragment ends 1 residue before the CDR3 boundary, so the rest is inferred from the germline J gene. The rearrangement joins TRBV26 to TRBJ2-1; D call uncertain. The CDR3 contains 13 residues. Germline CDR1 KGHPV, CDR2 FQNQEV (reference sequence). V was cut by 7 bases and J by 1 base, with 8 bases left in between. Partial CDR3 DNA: TGTGCCAGCACCTCCAGAAACTATGCTGAGCAGTTC. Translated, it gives CASTSRNYAEQF. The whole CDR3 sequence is CASTSRNYAEQFF.

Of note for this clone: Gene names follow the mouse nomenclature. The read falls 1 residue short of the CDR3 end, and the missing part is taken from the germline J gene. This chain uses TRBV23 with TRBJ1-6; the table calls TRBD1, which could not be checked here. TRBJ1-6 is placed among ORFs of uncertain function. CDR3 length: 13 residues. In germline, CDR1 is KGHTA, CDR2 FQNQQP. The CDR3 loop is CSSSSGGNSPLYF. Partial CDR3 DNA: TGCTCCAGCAGTTCAGGGGGGAATTCGCCCCTCTAC.

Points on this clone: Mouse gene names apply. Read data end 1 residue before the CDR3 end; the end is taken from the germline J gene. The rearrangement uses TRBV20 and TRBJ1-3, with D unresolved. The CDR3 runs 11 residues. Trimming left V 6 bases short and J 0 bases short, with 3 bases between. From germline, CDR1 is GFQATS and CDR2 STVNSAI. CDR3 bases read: TGTGGTGCACTTTCTGGAAATACGCTCTAT. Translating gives CGALSGNTLY. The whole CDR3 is CGALSGNTLYF. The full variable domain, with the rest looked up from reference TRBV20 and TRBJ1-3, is GALVYQYPRRTICKSGTSMRMECQAVGFQATSVAWYRQSPQKTFELIALSTVNSAIKYEQNFTQEKFPISHPNLSFSSMTVLNAYLEDRGLYLCGALSGNTLYFGEGSRLIVV.

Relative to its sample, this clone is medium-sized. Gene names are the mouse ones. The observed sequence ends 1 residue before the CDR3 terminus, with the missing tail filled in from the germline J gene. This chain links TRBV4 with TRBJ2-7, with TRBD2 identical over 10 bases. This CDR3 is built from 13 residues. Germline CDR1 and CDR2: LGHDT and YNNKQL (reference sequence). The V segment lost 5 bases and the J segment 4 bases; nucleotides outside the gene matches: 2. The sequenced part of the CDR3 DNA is TGTGCCAGCAGCCCGGACTGGGGGTATGAACAGTAC. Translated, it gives CASSPDWGYEQY. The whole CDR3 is CASSPDWGYEQYF.

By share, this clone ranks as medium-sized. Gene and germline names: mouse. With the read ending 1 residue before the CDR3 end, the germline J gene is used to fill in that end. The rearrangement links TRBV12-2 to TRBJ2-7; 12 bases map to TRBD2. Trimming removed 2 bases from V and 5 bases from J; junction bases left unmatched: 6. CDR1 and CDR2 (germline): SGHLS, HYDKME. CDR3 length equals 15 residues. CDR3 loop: CASSPDWGGADEQYF. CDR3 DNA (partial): TGTGCCAGCTCTCCTGACTGGGGGGGCGCGGATGAACAGTAC.